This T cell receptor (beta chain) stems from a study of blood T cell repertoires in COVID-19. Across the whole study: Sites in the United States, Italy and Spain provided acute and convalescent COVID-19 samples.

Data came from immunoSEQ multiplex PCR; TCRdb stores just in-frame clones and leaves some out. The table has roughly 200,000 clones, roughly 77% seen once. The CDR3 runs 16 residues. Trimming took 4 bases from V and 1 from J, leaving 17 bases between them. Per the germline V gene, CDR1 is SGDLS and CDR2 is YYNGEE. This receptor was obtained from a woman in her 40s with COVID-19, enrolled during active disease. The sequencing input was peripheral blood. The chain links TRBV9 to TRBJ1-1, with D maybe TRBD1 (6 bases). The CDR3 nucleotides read TGTGCCAGCAGCATCAGAGGGGGGGCGAGGAACACTGAAGCTTTCTTT. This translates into CASSIRGGARNTEAFF.